This is a list of T cell receptor beta chains from one sample in a study of blood T cell repertoires in COVID-19. The assay was immunoSEQ multiplex PCR, and TCRdb's table has in-frame clones only and misses some. The profile covers about 270,000 clones, with about nine tenths appearing a single time and more than 0.95% taken by the ten largest. The specimen was PBMCs or T cells enriched from blood (not recorded which). Receptors originate from a woman between 40 and 50 years old with acute COVID-19. Both conserved end residues are part of each CDR3. Fields, in order: J gene, clone size, V gene, D gene, CDR3 protein, CDR3 DNA. A D gene is named only where the DNA matches it firmly. The size entry is marked missing in some rows and otherwise reads once, few, many or a size class.

J: TRBJ1-5; size: once; V: TRBV30; D: NA; CDR3: CAWSVGGAQQPQHF; DNA: TGTGCCTGGAGTGTAGGAGGGGCCCAGCAGCCCCAGCATTTT
J: TRBJ2-1; size: NA; V: TRBV7-9; D: TRBD2; CDR3: CASSLKPREDYNEQFF; DNA: TGTGCCAGCAGCTTAAAACCGCGGGAGGACTACAATGAGCAGTTCTTC
J: TRBJ1-1; size: NA; V: TRBV28; D: NA; CDR3: CASSPTVDSTEAFF; DNA: TGTGCCAGCAGTCCAACAGTCGATAGCACTGAAGCTTTCTTT
J: TRBJ2-3; size: NA; V: TRBV5-8; D: TRBD2; CDR3: CAESPTSGGADTQYF; DNA: TGTGCAGAGAGCCCGACTAGCGGAGGGGCAGATACGCAGTATTTT
J: TRBJ2-3; size: few; V: TRBV19; D: NA; CDR3: CASQNLLSTDTQYF; DNA: TGTGCCAGCCAGAACTTACTAAGCACAGATACGCAGTATTTT
J: TRBJ1-4; size: once; V: TRBV18; D: TRBD1; CDR3: CASSPQTGLSEKLFF; DNA: TGTGCCAGCTCACCCCAGACAGGGTTAAGTGAAAAACTGTTTTTT
J: TRBJ1-6; size: NA; V: TRBV7-9; D: NA; CDR3: CASSLNTDNSPLHF; DNA: TGTGCCAGCAGCTTAAACACAGATAATTCACCCCTCCACTTT
J: TRBJ1-5; size: once; V: TRBV28; D: TRBD1; CDR3: CASKGRGKQPQHF; DNA: TGTGCCAGCAAGGGCAGGGGGAAACAGCCCCAGCATTTT
J: TRBJ1-1; size: NA; V: TRBV18; D: NA; CDR3: CASSPYTFDSEAFF; DNA: TGTGCCAGCTCACCCTATACCTTTGACAGTGAAGCTTTCTTT
J: TRBJ2-5; size: once; V: TRBV15; D: TRBD1; CDR3: CATSRRTGGVETQYF; DNA: TGTGCCACCAGCAGAAGGACAGGGGGCGTTGAGACCCAGTACTTC
J: TRBJ2-1; size: NA; V: TRBV5-1; D: TRBD2; CDR3: CASSGGLAEIDEQFF; DNA: TGCGCCAGCAGCGGAGGACTAGCGGAGATCGATGAGCAGTTCTTC
J: TRBJ1-1; size: NA; V: TRBV6-1; D: NA; CDR3: CASSEARGTEAFF; DNA: TGTGCCAGCAGTGAAGCTAGGGGGACTGAAGCTTTCTTT
J: TRBJ1-2; size: NA; V: TRBV7-2; D: TRBD1; CDR3: CASSLAGQGYVDGYTF; DNA: TGTGCCAGCAGCTTAGCAGGACAGGGGTACGTTGACGGCTACACCTTC
J: TRBJ2-7; size: NA; V: TRBV3-1/TRBV3-2; D: NA; CDR3: CASSRRTGDFTEQYF; DNA: TGTGCCAGCAGCCGAAGAACGGGAGACTTTACCGAGCAGTACTTC
J: TRBJ1-4; size: NA; V: TRBV10-3; D: NA; CDR3: CAISDPARGLNEKLFF; DNA: TGTGCCATCAGTGACCCAGCACGGGGTTTAAATGAAAAACTGTTTTTT
J: TRBJ2-1; size: few; V: TRBV4-2; D: NA; CDR3: CASSQALLVPRNEQFF; DNA: TGTGCCAGCAGCCAAGCTTTACTAGTTCCCCGCAATGAGCAGTTCTTC
J: TRBJ1-2; size: NA; V: TRBV5-6; D: NA; CDR3: CASSLRGYGYTF; DNA: TGTGCCAGCAGCCTGCGGGGCTATGGCTACACCTTC
J: TRBJ2-2; size: NA; V: TRBV4-1; D: TRBD2; CDR3: CASSHLGTTNTGELFF; DNA: TGCGCCAGCAGCCACCTCGGGACTACCAACACCGGGGAGCTGTTTTTT
J: TRBJ2-5; size: NA; V: TRBV19; D: NA; CDR3: CASSITTVRETQYF; DNA: TGTGCCAGTAGTATAACTACTGTGAGGGAGACCCAGTACTTC
J: TRBJ1-1; size: NA; V: TRBV27; D: TRBD1; CDR3: CASSLLPGTGDTEAFF; DNA: TGTGCCAGCAGCCTACTGCCCGGGACAGGAGACACTGAAGCTTTCTTT
J: TRBJ1-3; size: NA; V: TRBV10-3; D: NA; CDR3: CATQGPGNTIYF; DNA: TGTGCCACCCAGGGTCCTGGAAACACCATATATTTT
J: TRBJ2-5; size: NA; V: TRBV18; D: TRBD1; CDR3: CASSPPYDWTGQQETQYF; DNA: TGTGCCAGCTCACCACCCTACGACTGGACAGGGCAACAAGAGACCCAGTACTTC
J: TRBJ2-1; size: NA; V: TRBV7-9; D: TRBD2; CDR3: CASSPRLAGGLNYGAEQFF; DNA: TGTGCCAGCAGCCCCAGACTAGCGGGAGGGCTTAATTATGGCGCTGAGCAGTTCTTC
J: TRBJ2-5; size: NA; V: TRBV30; D: TRBD1; CDR3: CAWRSGQETLETQYF; DNA: TGTGCCTGGAGGTCGGGACAGGAGACGTTAGAGACCCAGTACTTC
J: TRBJ2-5; size: NA; V: TRBV5-1; D: TRBD1; CDR3: CASSSTGGIVETQYF; DNA: TGCGCCAGCAGCTCGACAGGGGGCATCGTGGAGACCCAGTACTTC
J: TRBJ2-1; size: NA; V: TRBV10-3; D: TRBD2; CDR3: CAISAFGLAGLGEQFF; DNA: TGTGCCATCAGTGCTTTCGGACTAGCGGGTTTGGGTGAGCAGTTCTTC
J: TRBJ2-2; size: NA; V: TRBV7-2; D: NA; CDR3: CASRLVGELFF; DNA: TGTGCCAGCAGGCTAGTTGGGGAGCTGTTTTTT
J: TRBJ2-5; size: NA; V: TRBV4-2; D: TRBD2; CDR3: CASSPLSLAGGPGETQYF; DNA: TGTGCCAGCAGCCCATTATCCCTAGCGGGAGGGCCTGGGGAGACCCAGTACTTC
J: TRBJ1-2; size: NA; V: TRBV28; D: TRBD1; CDR3: CASRDRANYGYTF; DNA: TGTGCCAGCAGGGACAGGGCCAACTATGGCTACACCTTC